Listed below are T cell receptor beta chains from one sample, sequenced in a study of T cell changes during pregnancy in multiple sclerosis. This table comes from immunoSEQ multiplex PCR, and its TCRdb copy is limited to in-frame clones, with some not included. The table lists almost 50,000 clones, about nine tenths of them singletons, with about 9.4% in the top ten. The material sequenced was CD8+ T cells from peripheral blood mononuclear cells, taken after pregnancy. Receptor source: a female donor with multiple sclerosis, enrolled in a pregnancy study. The CDR3 runs from the conserved cysteine through the conserved F or W. The order of the fields is J gene, V gene, clone size, D gene, CDR3 protein, CDR3 DNA. A D gene is named only where the DNA matches it firmly. The size field is filled for only some rows; it gives once, few, many or a size class.

TRBJ1-6,TRBV9,NA,NA,CASSVVAGENSPLHF,TGTGCCAGCAGCGTAGTAGCAGGGGAAAATTCACCCCTCCACTTT
TRBJ2-5,TRBV2,NA,TRBD1,CASSDMTGKAQETQYF,TGTGCCAGCAGTGATATGACAGGGAAAGCCCAAGAGACCCAGTACTTC
TRBJ1-2,TRBV19,NA,TRBD1,CASSLGTGYGYTF,TGTGCCAGTAGTCTAGGGACAGGGTACGGCTACACCTTC
TRBJ2-7,TRBV5-1,NA,NA,CASSWEPGGPYEQYF,TGCGCCAGCAGCTGGGAGCCAGGGGGGCCCTACGAGCAGTACTTC
TRBJ2-1,TRBV15,NA,TRBD2,CATSRSSGGVNEQFF,TGTGCCACCAGCAGGTCTAGCGGGGGTGTCAATGAGCAGTTCTTC
TRBJ2-5,TRBV27,once,TRBD2,CASSFSSGGSQETQYF,TGTGCCAGCAGTTTTTCTAGCGGGGGGTCTCAAGAGACCCAGTACTTC
TRBJ1-2,TRBV6-1,once,TRBD1,CASSDGAGGHDGYTF,TGTGCCAGCAGTGATGGGGCAGGGGGACATGATGGCTACACCTTC
TRBJ2-7,TRBV2,NA,TRBD2,CASTGGSSYEQYF,TGTGCCAGTACCGGGGGGAGCTCCTACGAGCAGTACTTC
TRBJ2-5,TRBV6-5,NA,NA,CASRSLEETQYF,TGTGCCAGCAGATCCCTAGAAGAGACCCAGTACTTC
TRBJ2-6,TRBV5-1,NA,TRBD2,CASAGGARQISSGANVLTF,TGCGCCAGCGCGGGGGGCGCGAGACAAATAAGCTCTGGGGCCAACGTCCTGACTTTC
TRBJ1-1,TRBV18,NA,TRBD1,CASSPGTGAEAFF,TGTGCCAGCTCACCGGGGACAGGGGCAGAAGCTTTCTTT
TRBJ1-5,TRBV6-1,NA,NA,CASSPSGWGNQPQHF,TGTGCCAGCAGTCCGTCCGGGTGGGGCAATCAGCCCCAGCATTTT
TRBJ1-2,TRBV4-1,NA,NA,CASSQGRFLAGNYGYTF,TGCGCCAGCAGCCAAGGACGGTTTTTGGCGGGAAACTATGGCTACACCTTC
TRBJ1-4,TRBV4-1,NA,NA,CASSQAPLADATNEKLFF,TGCGCCAGCAGCCAAGCCCCGTTGGCAGATGCAACTAATGAAAAACTGTTTTTT
TRBJ2-1,TRBV7-6,NA,NA,CASTAGISHNEQFF,TGTGCCAGCACGGCGGGGATTTCTCACAATGAGCAGTTCTTC
TRBJ2-1,TRBV4-2,NA,NA,CASSHGVGEEFF,TGTGCCAGCAGCCACGGGGTAGGGGAGGAGTTCTTC
TRBJ2-3,TRBV5-6,once,NA,CASSLVQGTLGDTQYF,TGTGCCAGCAGCTTGGTACAGGGAACCCTCGGGGATACGCAGTATTTT
TRBJ2-3,TRBV11-1,NA,NA,CATQGRGHTDTQYF,TGTGCCACCCAGGGCAGGGGCCACACAGATACGCAGTATTTT
TRBJ2-7,TRBV13,NA,NA,CASSSGQTSYEQYF,TGTGCCAGCAGCTCAGGACAGACCTCCTACGAGCAGTACTTC
TRBJ2-3,TRBV7-3,NA,NA,CASSLLGGAQNF,TGTGCCAGCAGCTTATTGGGTGGGGCACAGAATTTT
TRBJ2-7,TRBV27,NA,NA,CASSTSGLNEQYF,TGTGCCAGCAGTACATCGGGGTTGAACGAGCAGTACTTC
TRBJ2-7,TRBV7-6,NA,NA,CASTSAEGELGMEQYF,TGTGCCAGCACCTCTGCAGAGGGTGAATTAGGTATGGAGCAGTACTTC
TRBJ1-1,TRBV5-1,NA,NA,CASSLVRGMNTEAFF,TGCGCCAGCAGCTTGGTACGGGGAATGAACACTGAAGCTTTCTTT
TRBJ1-2,TRBV6-5,NA,NA,CASSYSRPAGDGYTF,TGTGCCAGCAGTTACTCGAGGCCGGCAGGGGATGGCTACACCTTC
TRBJ2-7,TRBV29-1,NA,NA,CSVEGYYEQYF,TGCAGCGTTGAGGGCTACTACGAGCAGTACTTC
TRBJ1-4,TRBV6-6,NA,NA,CASSRVGELNEKLFF,TGTGCCAGCAGTAGAGTGGGAGAGCTTAATGAAAAACTGTTTTTT
TRBJ2-6,TRBV6-4,many,NA,CASSDQGGFSGANVLTF,TGTGCCAGCAGTGACCAGGGGGGCTTCTCTGGGGCCAACGTCCTGACTTTC
TRBJ2-5,TRBV14,once,NA,CASSQVTGYKETQYF,TGTGCCAGCAGCCAAGTGACAGGCTATAAAGAGACCCAGTACTTC
TRBJ2-7,TRBV27,NA,NA,CASSISAGDDRYEQYF,TGTGCCAGCAGTATCTCAGCAGGGGACGACCGCTACGAGCAGTACTTC
TRBJ2-1,TRBV7-7,NA,NA,CASSLALGSADEQFF,TGTGCTAGCAGCTTAGCTCTAGGTTCTGCGGATGAGCAGTTCTTC
TRBJ1-2,TRBV19,NA,TRBD1,CASSTGGVDGYTF,TGTGCCAGTAGTACAGGGGGCGTAGATGGCTACACCTTC